The rows below give T cell receptor beta chains drawn from one sample of a study of sequential checkpoint blockade in melanoma. TCRdb's table, derived via immunoSEQ multiplex PCR, lists solely in-frame clones and lacks some. The sample carries around 5,000 clones, roughly a quarter recorded once. The specimen was tumor tissue (inferred from file names), collected from a patient given nivolumab and ipilimumab in sequence. Source of these receptors: a human donor with melanoma. Both conserved end residues are part of each CDR3. D genes are given only for firm matches. Expanded clones get a size class; other rows say once, few or many, or leave the size out.

abundance,v_gene,j_gene,d_gene,CDR3aa,CDR3nt
-,TRBV7-6,TRBJ2-2,-,CASSLGQPGTGELFF,TGTGCCAGCAGCTTAGGACAACCCGGAACCGGGGAGCTGTTTTTT
-,TRBV5-1,TRBJ2-5,-,CASSLSSSSRSSKETQYF,TGCGCCAGCAGCTTGAGCTCTAGTTCCCGTAGTTCCAAAGAGACCCAGTACTTC
medium-sized,TRBV11-3,TRBJ2-7,-,CASSLGQQGHEQYF,TGTGCCAGCAGCTTAGGCCAACAGGGCCACGAGCAGTACTTC
once,TRBV19,TRBJ2-7,TRBD2,CASSASGLSSYEQYF,TGTGCCAGTAGCGCTAGCGGGCTGAGCTCCTACGAGCAGTACTTC
-,TRBV5-1,TRBJ2-3,TRBD1,CASSLEDRGTDTQYF,TGCGCCAGCAGCTTGGAGGACAGGGGCACAGATACGCAGTATTTT
-,TRBV29-1,TRBJ2-3,TRBD2,CSVEPLAGGLRDTQYF,TGCAGCGTTGAACCCCTAGCGGGGGGGCTTCGAGATACGCAGTATTTT
-,TRBV6-8,TRBJ2-3,TRBD1,CASSSYSGGLGTDTQYF,TGTGCCAGCAGTTCCTATTCAGGGGGCCTGGGCACAGATACGCAGTATTTT
many,TRBV6-8,TRBJ2-7,TRBD2,CAIRGTSGRDEQYF,TGTGCCATCAGAGGGACTAGCGGGAGGGACGAGCAGTACTTC
-,TRBV6-8,TRBJ2-5,TRBD1,CASSYRGRQETQYF,TGTGCCAGCAGTTACAGGGGGCGACAGGAGACCCAGTACTTC
few,TRBV28,TRBJ1-2,-,CASSQGDGYGYTF,TGTGCCAGCAGTCAAGGGGATGGCTATGGCTACACCTTC
-,TRBV30,TRBJ2-2,-,CAWGPGTPNTGELFF,TGTGCCTGGGGGCCCGGGACACCGAACACCGGGGAGCTGTTTTTT
-,TRBV7-7,TRBJ2-7,-,CASSTYNRPTRGDEQYF,TGTGCCAGCAGCACATACAACCGGCCGACAAGAGGCGACGAGCAGTACTTC
few,TRBV28,TRBJ2-1,-,CASSYPGATYNEQFF,TGTGCCAGCAGTTATCCGGGAGCCACCTACAATGAGCAGTTCTTC
few,TRBV10-2,TRBJ2-1,TRBD2,CASSVAGGNEQFF,TGCGCCAGCAGTGTCGCGGGAGGCAATGAGCAGTTCTTC
-,TRBV12-5,TRBJ2-2,-,CASGLVLRMWETGELFF,TGTGCTAGTGGTTTGGTACTAAGAATGTGGGAGACCGGGGAGCTGTTTTTT
few,TRBV11-3,TRBJ2-4,-,CASSLGPGPENIQYF,TGTGCCAGCAGCTTAGGCCCGGGGCCGGAAAACATTCAGTACTTC
many,TRBV6-8,TRBJ2-3,TRBD1,CASSYSRGPLRGTDTQYF,TGTGCCAGCAGTTACTCGAGGGGGCCCCTCAGGGGCACAGATACGCAGTATTTT
-,TRBV6-8,TRBJ2-3,-,CASSGIGRPGQHTDTQYF,TGTGCCAGCAGTGGCATTGGACGGCCGGGCCAGCATACAGATACGCAGTATTTT
-,TRBV11-3,TRBJ2-2,TRBD1,CASRRQGYAGELFF,TGTGCCAGCAGACGACAGGGATATGCCGGGGAGCTGTTTTTT
many,TRBV11-3,TRBJ1-1,-,CASSLAGTSTEAFF,TGTGCCAGCAGCTTGGCCGGGACGTCGACTGAAGCTTTCTTT
-,TRBV18,TRBJ1-1,-,CASSFQEMNTEAFF,TGTGCCAGCTCATTCCAGGAGATGAACACTGAAGCTTTCTTT
few,TRBV6-8,TRBJ2-1,-,CASSPLGDEQFF,TGTGCCAGCAGCCCATTGGGGGATGAGCAGTTCTTC
medium-sized,TRBV11-3,TRBJ1-5,TRBD1,CASSLYSSAGGGQPQHF,TGTGCCAGCAGCTTATACTCGAGTGCAGGGGGCGGGCAGCCCCAGCATTTT
-,TRBV29-1,TRBJ2-1,TRBD1,CSVGAGQGFNEQFF,TGCAGCGTGGGGGCCGGACAGGGCTTCAATGAGCAGTTCTTC
many,TRBV4-1,TRBJ2-2,TRBD2,CASSQDLLAIDTGELFF,TGCGCCAGCAGCCAAGATCTACTAGCGATTGACACCGGGGAGCTGTTTTTT
few,TRBV11-3,TRBJ2-2,-,CASSLNSQGNTGELFF,TGTGCCAGCAGCTTAAATAGTCAGGGAAACACCGGGGAGCTGTTTTTT
few,TRBV5-1,TRBJ2-5,-,CASSFNRVRETQYF,TGCGCCAGCAGCTTTAACAGGGTACGAGAGACCCAGTACTTC
-,TRBV19,TRBJ2-3,-,CASSWESGPTDTQYF,TGTGCCAGTAGTTGGGAGTCTGGACCCACAGATACGCAGTATTTT
-,TRBV6-8,TRBJ1-2,-,CASSVTGYGYTF,TGTGCCAGCAGTGTTACAGGCTATGGCTACACCTTC
large,TRBV19,TRBJ2-7,-,CASSSRGDPPYEQYF,TGTGCCAGTAGTAGCCGTGGAGATCCTCCCTACGAGCAGTACTTC
-,TRBV10-2,TRBJ1-1,-,CASSDFGGRAFF,TGCGCCAGCAGTGACTTCGGTGGACGGGCTTTCTTT
medium-sized,TRBV11-3,TRBJ1-3,-,CASSFGELGGGNTIYF,TGTGCCAGCAGCTTTGGAGAGCTAGGCGGAGGCAACACCATATATTTT
few,TRBV6-8,TRBJ2-5,-,CASSYLSPGEETQYF,TGTGCCAGCAGTTACCTATCCCCAGGGGAAGAGACCCAGTACTTC
-,TRBV6-8,TRBJ2-2,TRBD1,CASSNRDRGTGELFF,TGTGCCAGCAGTAACCGGGACAGGGGAACCGGGGAGCTGTTTTTT
few,TRBV19,TRBJ1-1,TRBD1,CASSIPGGSGTEAFF,TGTGCCAGTAGTATCCCAGGGGGTTCGGGCACTGAAGCTTTCTTT